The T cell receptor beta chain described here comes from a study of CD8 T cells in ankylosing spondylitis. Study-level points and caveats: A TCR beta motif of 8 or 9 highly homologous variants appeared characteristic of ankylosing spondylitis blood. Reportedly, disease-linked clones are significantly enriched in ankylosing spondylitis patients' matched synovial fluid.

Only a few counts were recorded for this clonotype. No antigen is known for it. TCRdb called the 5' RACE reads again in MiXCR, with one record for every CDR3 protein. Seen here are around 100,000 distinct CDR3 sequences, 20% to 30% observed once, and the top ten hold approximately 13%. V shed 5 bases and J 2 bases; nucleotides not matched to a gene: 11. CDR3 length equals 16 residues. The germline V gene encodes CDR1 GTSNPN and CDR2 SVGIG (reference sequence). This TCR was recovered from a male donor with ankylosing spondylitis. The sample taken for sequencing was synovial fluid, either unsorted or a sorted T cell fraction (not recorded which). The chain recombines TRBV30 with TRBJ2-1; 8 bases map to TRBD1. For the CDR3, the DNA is TGTGCCTGGCAACCAGGGGGCAGTCTCACCTACAATGAGCAGTTCTTC. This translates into CAWQPGGSLTYNEQFF.